The following is a T cell receptor beta chain sequence with its context. This specimen belongs to a study of blood T cell repertoires in COVID-19. Study-level background: COVID-19 samples from acute and convalescent phases originated in the United States, Italy and Spain. In each case, the material was cDNA or gDNA derived from T cells, B-cell-depleted T cells, or PBMCs.

V was trimmed by 3 bases and J by 4 bases, leaving 16 bases between them. The CDR3 length is 16 residues. Germline V gene lookup returns CDR1 SGHKS and CDR2 YYEKEE (reference sequence). Individuals drawn from 24 US areas were about 18 to 95 years old. The method was immunoSEQ multiplex PCR; TCRdb's version includes in-frame clones alone and lacks a portion of them. This table holds approximately 160,000 clones, roughly nine tenths found once. This sequence was found in a woman aged 45-65 years who had recovered from COVID-19. Source material: PBMCs or T cells enriched from blood (not recorded which). V usage is TRBV5-5 and J usage is TRBJ1-4; D is undetermined. Written as DNA, the CDR3 is TGTGCCAGCAGCTATACCCTACAGCTTATTAATGAAAAACTGTTTTTT. Its translation: CASSYTLQLINEKLFF.